This T cell receptor beta chain was documented in a study of beta chain features in type 1 diabetes. Reverse transcribing all isolated RNA meant expressed TCRB transcripts were sequenced. About 3.57 million reads per sample on average were obtained from naive, central memory and regulatory T cell samples. Using immunoSEQ multiplex PCR, the repertoire was profiled, and TCRdb retains in-frame clones only, with some absent. Among a few hundred thousand clones listed, around 21% were seen once. Study outcomes and limitations: Sequencing used cDNA, and cells with high TCR expression could therefore be over-represented. Moderate yet significant TCRB CDR3 shortening was seen in Type 1 diabetes patients in all four CD4+ subsets.

This clone was counted a few times. Its antigen remains unidentified. Cells sorted by CD45RO/CCR7/CD25/CD127/CD95/CD27 comprised CD4+ naive, central memory, regulatory and stem cell-like memory cells. The purity of all sorted populations exceeded 98%. The length of the CDR3 is 12 residues. Germline CDR1 reads MDHEN; CDR2 reads SYDVKM. With 7 bases clipped from V and 2 bases from J, the junction kept 1 base outside the gene matches. Sequenced input: naive CD4+ T cells from blood. V and J are TRBV28 and TRBJ2-5, with 7 bases identical to TRBD1. The sequence was collected from a woman aged 40 to 50 with type 1 diabetes. The CDR3 spells CASTRGQETQYF. CDR3 in DNA: TGTGCCAGCACCAGGGGGCAAGAGACCCAGTACTTC.